The clone carrying this T cell receptor beta chain was recorded many times. Its antigen is still unknown. Researchers attached unique molecular identifiers to individual cDNA molecules. TCRdb redid the calling of the 5' RACE reads with MiXCR, one entry per CDR3 protein. Among fewer than 65,000 distinct CDR3 sequences listed, roughly 8% were seen once. CDR1 and CDR2 from the germline V gene are WSHSY and SAAADI. With 5 bases clipped from V and 4 bases from J, the junction kept 21 bases outside the gene matches. The CDR3 length is 20 residues. These data belong to a study of early T cells in non-severe SARS-CoV-2 infection. Findings and limits, study-wide: Anti-spike CD8 specificities were favored by VDJdb matching, whose results missed private and CD4 specificities.

The receptor was isolated from an adult who was a healthcare worker with PCR-confirmed SARS-CoV-2 infection or an uninfected control (not recorded which). The rearrangement uses TRBV10-2 and TRBJ2-1; 9 bases align to TRBD2. The source was whole blood, collected at baseline. Here the CDR3 DNA reads TGCGCCAGCAGTTTGGACACTCCATCGTTAGCGGGAGAGAAGTACAATGAGCAGTTCTTC. Residues: CASSLDTPSLAGEKYNEQFF.